The rows below give T cell receptor beta chains drawn from one sample of a study of response to subunit inactivated influenza vaccine. TCRdb itself ran the RT-PCR reads through MiXCR, one entry per CDR3 protein. The sample lists 550,000 to 800,000 distinct CDR3 sequences; 15% to 19% were seen once. The sequencing used PBMCs from blood, collected roughly 12 days after vaccination. The receptor source for this set is a man aged 50-60 years who received an inactivated influenza vaccine. The CDR3 runs from the conserved cysteine through the conserved F or W. D genes are given only for firm matches. The size of a clone is reported for some rows only, either as once, few or many, or as a class for expanded clones.

TRBJ1-1 | TRBV10-3 | few | NA | CAISVGYMNTEAFF | TGTGCCATCAGTGTGGGGTACATGAACACTGAAGCTTTCTTT
TRBJ2-1 | TRBV29-1 | few | TRBD2 | CSGDYLNNEQFF | TGCAGCGGGGACTACCTAAACAATGAGCAGTTCTTC
TRBJ2-5 | TRBV6-2/TRBV6-3 | NA | TRBD1 | CASSYPGTGWKTQYF | TGTGCCAGCAGTTACCCCGGGACAGGGTGGAAGACCCAGTACTTC
TRBJ2-3 | TRBV12-3/TRBV12-4 | NA | NA | CASSWAENTDTQYF | TGTGCCAGCAGTTGGGCTGAGAACACAGATACGCAGTATTTT
TRBJ1-6 | TRBV5-1 | NA | NA | CASSLEVLGGSPLHF | TGCGCCAGCAGCTTGGAGGTCCTGGGCGGTTCACCCCTCCACTTT
TRBJ2-3 | TRBV6-5 | few | NA | CASSYSNVRESTDTQYF | TGTGCCAGCAGTTACTCCAACGTCAGGGAGAGCACAGATACGCAGTATTTT
TRBJ2-7 | TRBV27 | few | TRBD2 | CASRRGLAGGPVHEQYF | TGTGCCAGCAGACGTGGACTAGCGGGAGGGCCGGTCCACGAGCAGTACTTC
TRBJ2-7 | TRBV28 | few | NA | CASSSTFDMSPYEQYF | TGTGCCAGCAGTTCTACATTCGACATGTCGCCCTACGAGCAGTACTTC
TRBJ2-1 | TRBV4-1 | few | NA | CASSQEVGGASIRLFF | TGCGCCAGCAGCCAAGAAGTGGGGGGGGCTTCTATTCGCCTGTTCTTC
TRBJ2-3 | TRBV6-5 | few | TRBD2 | CASSYSGPSGFRDTQYF | TGTGCCAGCAGTTACTCGGGGCCTAGCGGGTTCCGGGATACGCAGTATTTT